Listed below are T cell receptor beta chains from one sample, sequenced in a study of response to subunit inactivated influenza vaccine. MiXCR was run by TCRdb on the RT-PCR reads, yielding one entry per CDR3 protein. The data show 500,000 to 650,000 distinct CDR3 sequences, approximately 7.6% seen once. Material: PBMCs from blood, obtained around 2 years after vaccination. The receptor set was obtained from a man between 50 and 70 years old who received an inactivated influenza vaccine. Each CDR3 is given with its conserved first and last residue. D genes are given only for firm matches. Not all rows give a size; the values are once, few, many and, for expanded clones, a class.

V: TRBV27; size: NA; D: TRBD1; J: TRBJ1-2; DNA: TGTGCCAGCAGTCTATACCGGGACAGACACGGAGGCTACACCTTC; CDR3: CASSLYRDRHGGYTF
V: TRBV20-1; size: few; D: NA; J: TRBJ2-5; DNA: TGCAGTGCTAGAGATCCAGGGGTAGAGACCCAGTACTTC; CDR3: CSARDPGVETQYF
V: TRBV5-1; size: few; D: NA; J: TRBJ2-1; DNA: TGCGCCAGCAGCTTGAGCTTCGGACACCGCTACAATGAGCAGTTCTTC; CDR3: CASSLSFGHRYNEQFF
V: TRBV6-2/TRBV6-3; size: NA; D: NA; J: TRBJ2-5; DNA: TGTGCCAGCAGTTACGGACCTACCCAGTACTTC; CDR3: CASSYGPTQYF
V: TRBV6-1; size: few; D: TRBD2; J: TRBJ2-1; DNA: TGTGCCAGCAAAAGGGAGGGAGGGCCGCGGAATGAGCAGTTCTTC; CDR3: CASKREGGPRNEQFF
V: TRBV5-1; size: NA; D: NA; J: TRBJ2-1; DNA: TGCGCCAGCAGCTATTCGGGAGACCTACCCTACAATGAGCAGTTCTTC; CDR3: CASSYSGDLPYNEQFF
V: TRBV20-1; size: many; D: NA; J: TRBJ2-2; DNA: TGCAGTGCTAGTCTTTCCGTTGGCGGGGAGCTGTTTTTT; CDR3: CSASLSVGGELFF
V: TRBV5-1; size: few; D: TRBD2; J: TRBJ2-2; DNA: TGCGCCAGCAGCTTGACTAGCGGGGCTCGCGGGGAGCTGTTTTTT; CDR3: CASSLTSGARGELFF
V: TRBV2; size: few; D: NA; J: TRBJ2-1; DNA: TGTGCCAGCGGGGATGGAGAGCAGTTCTTC; CDR3: CASGDGEQFF
V: TRBV20-1; size: many; D: TRBD2; J: TRBJ2-1; DNA: TGCAGTGCTAAGGGCGGGGGGTTCTACAATGAGCAGTTCTTC; CDR3: CSAKGGGFYNEQFF
V: TRBV20-1; size: many; D: NA; J: TRBJ2-3; DNA: TGCAGTGCTACCCACCGGGACTTAAGCACAGATACGCAGTATTTT; CDR3: CSATHRDLSTDTQYF
V: TRBV5-8; size: many; D: TRBD1; J: TRBJ1-2; DNA: TGTGCCAGCAGTACGACAGGGAAGCTAAGGGACTATGGCTACACCTTC; CDR3: CASSTTGKLRDYGYTF
V: TRBV25-1; size: few; D: NA; J: TRBJ1-6; DNA: TGTGCCAGCAGTCAGGATGGGAGCTCCTATAATTCACCCCTCCACTTT; CDR3: CASSQDGSSYNSPLHF
V: TRBV7-9; size: many; D: NA; J: TRBJ1-2; DNA: TGTGCCAGCAGCTTAGGCCTGGGAATTGACTATGGCTACACCTTC; CDR3: CASSLGLGIDYGYTF
V: TRBV10-3; size: many; D: NA; J: TRBJ2-7; DNA: TGTGCCACCGGACAAGATACCTACGAGCAGTACTTC; CDR3: CATGQDTYEQYF
V: TRBV11-2; size: NA; D: NA; J: TRBJ2-7; DNA: TGTGCCAGCAGCTTTAACAGCGCCTACGAGCAGTACTTC; CDR3: CASSFNSAYEQYF
V: TRBV29-1; size: many; D: NA; J: TRBJ1-4; DNA: TGCAGCGGCAGGGAGACTAATGAAAAACTGTTTTTT; CDR3: CSGRETNEKLFF
V: TRBV5-1; size: few; D: NA; J: TRBJ2-1; DNA: TGCGCCAGCAGCTCCGGGACTGATTCCTACAATGAGCAGTTCTTC; CDR3: CASSSGTDSYNEQFF
V: TRBV5-1; size: NA; D: NA; J: TRBJ2-7; DNA: TGCGCCAGCAGCCCTTCCACCGGACTCTCCTACGAGCAGTACTTC; CDR3: CASSPSTGLSYEQYF
V: TRBV14; size: few; D: NA; J: TRBJ2-1; DNA: TGTGCCAGCAGCCAGACTGAAGTCCAACCCGTCGGTGAGCAGTTCTTC; CDR3: CASSQTEVQPVGEQFF
V: TRBV29-1; size: NA; D: TRBD1; J: TRBJ2-1; DNA: TGCAGCGTTGATGGGACAGGGGTCGGTGAGCAGTTCTTC; CDR3: CSVDGTGVGEQFF
V: TRBV7-9; size: many; D: NA; J: TRBJ2-5; DNA: TGTGCCAGCAGCTTTAGCGGACAAGAGACCCAGTACTTC; CDR3: CASSFSGQETQYF
V: TRBV3-1; size: many; D: NA; J: TRBJ2-1; DNA: TGTGCCAGCAGCCACCCAGGGCACGCAATGTCCTACAATGAGCAGTTCTTC; CDR3: CASSHPGHAMSYNEQFF
V: TRBV14; size: many; D: NA; J: TRBJ1-2; DNA: TGTGCCAGCAGCATAGGTGTTGGGTATGGCTACACCTTC; CDR3: CASSIGVGYGYTF
V: TRBV10-3; size: few; D: NA; J: TRBJ2-6; DNA: TGTGCCATCAATCAGGGCTCTGGGGCCAACGTCCTGACTTTC; CDR3: CAINQGSGANVLTF
V: TRBV20-1; size: few; D: TRBD2; J: TRBJ2-1; DNA: TGCAGTGCTAGTTCCAATGCGGGAGGAAGGAATGAGCAGTTCTTC; CDR3: CSASSNAGGRNEQFF
V: TRBV4-2; size: NA; D: NA; J: TRBJ1-4; DNA: TGTGCCAGCAGCCAAGTCAAGGAAGAAAAACTGTTTTTT; CDR3: CASSQVKEEKLFF
V: TRBV10-2; size: few; D: NA; J: TRBJ2-7; DNA: NA; CDR3: CASSDFRGPPYEQYF
V: TRBV29-1; size: few; D: NA; J: TRBJ1-2; DNA: TGCAGCGGAGGCGGGCAGCAGGATGGCTACACCTTC; CDR3: CSGGGQQDGYTF
V: TRBV20-1; size: NA; D: TRBD1; J: TRBJ1-1; DNA: TGCAGTGCTAGCCAGCCGGGACAGTACTCTGAAGCTTTCTTT; CDR3: CSASQPGQYSEAFF
V: TRBV7-2; size: many; D: NA; J: TRBJ1-1; DNA: TGTGCCAGCAGCTTGGACAGTACGACTGAAGCTTTCTTT; CDR3: CASSLDSTTEAFF
V: TRBV3-1; size: NA; D: NA; J: TRBJ2-5; DNA: TGTGCCAGCAGCCAAGAAAGGACGGAGTACCAAGAGACCCAGTACTTC; CDR3: CASSQERTEYQETQYF
V: TRBV10-3; size: many; D: TRBD2; J: TRBJ2-7; DNA: TGTGCCATCAGTGGCCGGGGGGGGAGCTACGAGCAGTACTTC; CDR3: CAISGRGGSYEQYF
V: TRBV9; size: many; D: NA; J: TRBJ2-7; DNA: TGTGCCAGCAGCGTAGGTACGGGGGAGCAGTACTTC; CDR3: CASSVGTGEQYF
V: TRBV3-1; size: many; D: NA; J: TRBJ1-1; DNA: TGTGCCAGCAGCCCACAGATTATGAACACTGAAGCTTTCTTT; CDR3: CASSPQIMNTEAFF
V: TRBV7-9; size: many; D: NA; J: TRBJ2-2; DNA: TGTGCCAGCAGCTCGGACAGTCGGACCGGGGAGCTGTTTTTT; CDR3: CASSSDSRTGELFF
V: TRBV10-3; size: many; D: NA; J: TRBJ2-1; DNA: TGTGCCATCAGTGAGCCCCTTCTTGGGGACGTCGGCGATGAGCAGTTCTTC; CDR3: CAISEPLLGDVGDEQFF
V: TRBV6-2/TRBV6-3; size: few; D: NA; J: TRBJ2-7; DNA: TGTGCCAGCAGTTACGAAACCTACGAGCAGTACTTC; CDR3: CASSYETYEQYF
V: TRBV4-1; size: NA; D: NA; J: TRBJ2-7; DNA: TGCGCCAGCAGCCAAGAGCGTGCGGAAACCTACGAGCAGTACTTC; CDR3: CASSQERAETYEQYF
V: TRBV7-2; size: many; D: TRBD2; J: TRBJ2-5; DNA: TGTGCCAGCAGCTTAGAACTAGCGGGCCCAGTGACCCAGTACTTC; CDR3: CASSLELAGPVTQYF
V: TRBV7-8; size: few; D: NA; J: TRBJ2-7; DNA: TGTGCCAGCAGCTTGAGTAGGGCAAACGAGCAGTACTTC; CDR3: CASSLSRANEQYF
V: TRBV3-1; size: few; D: TRBD1; J: TRBJ2-3; DNA: TGTGCCAGCACCTATACAGGGGCCCCCACAGATACGCAGTATTTT; CDR3: CASTYTGAPTDTQYF
V: TRBV7-2; size: many; D: TRBD1; J: TRBJ1-1; DNA: TGTGCCAGCAGCCTCTCGACAGGGATGAACACTGAAGCTTTCTTT; CDR3: CASSLSTGMNTEAFF
V: TRBV19; size: NA; D: NA; J: TRBJ1-5; DNA: TGTGCCAGTACAGGATTCCTTAGCAATCAGCCCCAGCATTTT; CDR3: CASTGFLSNQPQHF
V: TRBV4-1; size: few; D: TRBD1; J: TRBJ2-5; DNA: TGCGCCAGCAGCTATCAGGGGGAAGAGACCCAGTACTTC; CDR3: CASSYQGEETQYF
V: TRBV4-2; size: many; D: TRBD2; J: TRBJ2-1; DNA: TGTGCCAGCAGCCAAGAATTGTTTCTAGCGGGGGCTCACAATGAGCAGTTCTTC; CDR3: CASSQELFLAGAHNEQFF
V: TRBV7-7; size: few; D: TRBD2; J: TRBJ2-2; DNA: TGTGCCAGCAGCGCCCGACTAGTAGCGGGAGGGCCCGGGGAGCTGTTTTTT; CDR3: CASSARLVAGGPGELFF
V: TRBV2; size: NA; D: NA; J: TRBJ1-5; DNA: TGTGCCAGTGCCAGGGGTCTGGATCAGCCCCAGCATTTT; CDR3: CASARGLDQPQHF
V: TRBV12-3/TRBV12-4; size: many; D: NA; J: TRBJ1-5; DNA: TGTGCCAGCAGTTTAGGTTCAGATAGCAATCAGCCCCAGCATTTT; CDR3: CASSLGSDSNQPQHF
V: TRBV29-1; size: NA; D: NA; J: TRBJ2-1; DNA: TGCAGCGTTGTCCGCGGCCAGAATGAGCAGTTCTTC; CDR3: CSVVRGQNEQFF
V: TRBV3-1; size: many; D: NA; J: TRBJ2-5; DNA: TGTGCCAGCAGCCCAAGGACAGCGGGAGAGACCCAGTACTTC; CDR3: CASSPRTAGETQYF
V: TRBV20-1; size: NA; D: TRBD2; J: TRBJ2-1; DNA: TGCAGTGCTACCTCCGTATGGGGAAGCGGGAGGGGCGGGAATGAGCAGTTCTTC; CDR3: CSATSVWGSGRGGNEQFF
V: TRBV9; size: few; D: NA; J: TRBJ2-1; DNA: TGTGCCAGCAGCGTAGCGCCGAGGGATGAGCAGTTCTTC; CDR3: CASSVAPRDEQFF
V: TRBV5-1; size: many; D: NA; J: TRBJ2-7; DNA: TGCGCCAGCAGCGCCACAACAGGGTTCCAGGAAAACGAGCAGTACTTC; CDR3: CASSATTGFQENEQYF
V: TRBV5-1; size: many; D: TRBD1; J: TRBJ2-1; DNA: TGCGCCAGCAGCATCAGTGTGGCCAGGGGGATGAATGAGCAGTTCTTC; CDR3: CASSISVARGMNEQFF
V: TRBV28; size: many; D: TRBD1; J: TRBJ1-1; DNA: TGTGCCAGCAGTTTAAAGGGACAGGGGCTTAGAAGGGAGGACACTGAAGCTTTCTTT; CDR3: CASSLKGQGLRREDTEAFF
V: TRBV6-2/TRBV6-3; size: many; D: TRBD2; J: TRBJ2-1; DNA: TGTGCCAGCAGTTACCTAGCGGGAGAGGGCTCCTACAATGAGCAGTTCTTC; CDR3: CASSYLAGEGSYNEQFF